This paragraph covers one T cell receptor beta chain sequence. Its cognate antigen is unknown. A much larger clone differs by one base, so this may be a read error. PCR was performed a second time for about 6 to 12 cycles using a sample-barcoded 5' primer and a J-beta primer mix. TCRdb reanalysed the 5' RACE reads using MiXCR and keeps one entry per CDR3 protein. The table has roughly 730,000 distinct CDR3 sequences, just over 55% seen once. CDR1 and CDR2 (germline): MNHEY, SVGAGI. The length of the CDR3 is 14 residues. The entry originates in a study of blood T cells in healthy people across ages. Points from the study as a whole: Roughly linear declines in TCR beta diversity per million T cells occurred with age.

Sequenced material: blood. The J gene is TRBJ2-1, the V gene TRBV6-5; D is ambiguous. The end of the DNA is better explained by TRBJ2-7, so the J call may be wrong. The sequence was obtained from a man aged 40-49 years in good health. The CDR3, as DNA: TGTGCCAGCAGTCCCGATGTCTGGAACAATGAGCAGTACTTC. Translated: CASSPDVWNNEQYF.